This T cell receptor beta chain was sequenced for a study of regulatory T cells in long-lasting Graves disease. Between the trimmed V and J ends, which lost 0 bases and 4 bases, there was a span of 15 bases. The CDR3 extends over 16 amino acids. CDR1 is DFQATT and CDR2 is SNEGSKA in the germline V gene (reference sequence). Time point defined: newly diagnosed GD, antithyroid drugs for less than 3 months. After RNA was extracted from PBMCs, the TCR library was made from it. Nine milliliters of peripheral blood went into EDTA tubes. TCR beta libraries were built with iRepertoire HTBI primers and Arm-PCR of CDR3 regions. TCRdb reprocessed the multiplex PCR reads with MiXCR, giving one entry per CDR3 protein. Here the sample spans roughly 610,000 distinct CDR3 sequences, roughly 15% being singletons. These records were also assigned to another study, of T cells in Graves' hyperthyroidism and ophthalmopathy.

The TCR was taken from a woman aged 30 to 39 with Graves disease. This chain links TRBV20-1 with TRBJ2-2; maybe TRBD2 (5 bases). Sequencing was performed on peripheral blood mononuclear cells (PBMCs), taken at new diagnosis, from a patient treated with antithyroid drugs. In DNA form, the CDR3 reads TGCAGTGCTAGAGATGCGGCCGGGATACCCACCGGGGAGCTGTTTTTT. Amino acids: CSARDAAGIPTGELFF.